This TCR beta chain stems from a study of shared clonotypes between healthy human individuals. In the original workflow: Junction-only immunoSEQ data arrived without quality scores, meaning filtering differed. Some clones are missing from TCRdb's copy, which holds only in-frame ones; the method was immunoSEQ multiplex PCR. V and J calls and clone size come straight from that table; D and trimming were deduced from the DNA. The profile shows fewer than 400,000 clones, around 74% of them singletons. Adults of Caucasian background living in Nashville, Tennessee made up all donors. This clone was counted a few times. The CDR3 has 13 amino acids. Germline V gene lookup returns CDR1 SGHRS and CDR2 YFSETQ. Trimming removed 5 bases from V and 5 bases from J, with 10 bases in between.

The sequenced sample was memory CD4+ T cells sorted from blood. Subset specified: CD45RA-negative fraction. The receptor comes from a man younger than 40 in good health. This rearrangement joins TRBV5-1 to TRBJ2-2; tentative D call: TRBD2 (6 bases). The CDR3 loop is CASRKRETGELFF. The CDR3 nucleotides read TGCGCCAGCAGAAAACGGGAGACCGGGGAGCTGTTTTTT. The whole variable domain, filled in from reference TRBV5-1 and TRBJ2-2, reads KAGVTQTPRYLIKTRGQQVTLSCSPISGHRSVSWYQQTPGQGLQFLFEYFSETQRNKGNFPGRFSGRQFSNSRSEMNVSTLELGDSALYLCASRKRETGELFFGEGSRLTVL.